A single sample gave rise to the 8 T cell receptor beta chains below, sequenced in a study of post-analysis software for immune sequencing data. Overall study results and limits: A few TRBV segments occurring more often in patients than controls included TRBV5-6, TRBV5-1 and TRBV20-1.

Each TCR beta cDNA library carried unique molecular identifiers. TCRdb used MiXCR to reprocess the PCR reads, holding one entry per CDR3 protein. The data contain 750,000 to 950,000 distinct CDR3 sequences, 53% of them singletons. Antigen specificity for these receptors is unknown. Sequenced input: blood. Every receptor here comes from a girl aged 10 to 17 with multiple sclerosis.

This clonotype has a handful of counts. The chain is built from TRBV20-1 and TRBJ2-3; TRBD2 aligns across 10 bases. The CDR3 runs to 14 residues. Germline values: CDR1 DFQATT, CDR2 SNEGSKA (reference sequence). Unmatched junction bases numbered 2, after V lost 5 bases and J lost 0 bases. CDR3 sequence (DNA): TGCAGTGCTTTGACTAGCGGGAGCACAGATACGCAGTATTTT. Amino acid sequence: CSALTSGSTDTQYF.

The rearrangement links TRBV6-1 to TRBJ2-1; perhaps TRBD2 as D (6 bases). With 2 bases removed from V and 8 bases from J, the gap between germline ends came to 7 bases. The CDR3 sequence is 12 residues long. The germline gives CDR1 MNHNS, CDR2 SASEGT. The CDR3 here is CASSERGYEQFF. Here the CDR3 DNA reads TGTGCCAGCAGTGAACGGGGGTATGAGCAGTTCTTC.

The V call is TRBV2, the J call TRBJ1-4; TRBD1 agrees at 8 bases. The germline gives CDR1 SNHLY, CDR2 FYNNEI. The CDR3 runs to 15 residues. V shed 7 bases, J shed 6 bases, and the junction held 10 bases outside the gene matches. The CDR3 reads CASNAEVQGDEKLFF. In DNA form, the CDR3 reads TGTGCCAGCAATGCGGAGGTACAGGGGGATGAAAAACTGTTTTTT. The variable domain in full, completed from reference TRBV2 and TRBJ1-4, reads EPEVTQTPSHQVTQMGQEVILRCVPISNHLYFYWYRQILGQKVEFLVSFYNNEISEKSEIFDDQFSVERPDGSNFTLKIRSTKLEDSAMYFCASNAEVQGDEKLFFGSGTQLSVL.

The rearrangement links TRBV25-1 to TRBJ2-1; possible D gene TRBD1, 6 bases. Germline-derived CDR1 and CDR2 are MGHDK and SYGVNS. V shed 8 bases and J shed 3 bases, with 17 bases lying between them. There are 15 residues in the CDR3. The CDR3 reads CASRRQDGLYNEQFF. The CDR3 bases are TGTGCCAGCCGTAGACAGGATGGACTCTACAATGAGCAGTTCTTC. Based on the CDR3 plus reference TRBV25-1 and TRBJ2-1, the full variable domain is EADIYQTPRYLVIGTGKKITLECSQTMGHDKMYWYQQDPGMELHLIHYSYGVNSTEKGDLSSESTVSRIRTEHFPLTLESARPSHTSQYLCASRRQDGLYNEQFFGPGTRLTVL.

The CDR3 protein is CASSPRGSGGHTDTQYF. CDR3 DNA: TGTGCCAGCAGCCCCCGGGGTAGCGGGGGTCACACAGATACGCAGTATTTT. This rearrangement joins TRBV7-2 to TRBJ2-3, with 9 nucleotides matching TRBD2. CDR3 length: 17 amino acids. J gave up 2 bases and V 5 bases, and 11 bases lay outside the gene matches. CDR1 and CDR2 from the germline V gene are SGHTA and FQGNSA.

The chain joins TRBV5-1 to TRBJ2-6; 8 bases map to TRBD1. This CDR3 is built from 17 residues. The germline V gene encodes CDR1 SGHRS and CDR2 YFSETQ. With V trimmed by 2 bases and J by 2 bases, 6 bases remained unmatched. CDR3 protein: CASSLDRGNAGANVLTF. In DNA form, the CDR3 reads TGCGCCAGCAGCTTAGACAGGGGCAACGCTGGGGCCAACGTCCTGACTTTC.

The CDR3 DNA reads TGCAGTGCTAGAGATCTCGTGACAGGACTTGTAGAGACCCAGTACTTC. Translated, it gives CSARDLVTGLVETQYF. This sequence joins TRBV20-1 and TRBJ2-5, with TRBD1 as a possible D gene (6 bases). The ends were cut back, 0 bases at V and 4 bases at J, with 18 bases in the middle. In germline, CDR1 is DFQATT, CDR2 SNEGSKA (reference sequence). The CDR3 length is 16 residues.

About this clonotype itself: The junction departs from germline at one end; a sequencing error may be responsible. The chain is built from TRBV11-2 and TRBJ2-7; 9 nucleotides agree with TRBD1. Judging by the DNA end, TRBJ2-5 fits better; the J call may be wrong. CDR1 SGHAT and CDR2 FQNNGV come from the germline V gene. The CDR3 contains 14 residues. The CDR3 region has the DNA TGTGCCGGCAGCTGTAACAGGGGGCGAGAGACCCAGTACTTC. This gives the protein CAGSCNRGRETQYF.